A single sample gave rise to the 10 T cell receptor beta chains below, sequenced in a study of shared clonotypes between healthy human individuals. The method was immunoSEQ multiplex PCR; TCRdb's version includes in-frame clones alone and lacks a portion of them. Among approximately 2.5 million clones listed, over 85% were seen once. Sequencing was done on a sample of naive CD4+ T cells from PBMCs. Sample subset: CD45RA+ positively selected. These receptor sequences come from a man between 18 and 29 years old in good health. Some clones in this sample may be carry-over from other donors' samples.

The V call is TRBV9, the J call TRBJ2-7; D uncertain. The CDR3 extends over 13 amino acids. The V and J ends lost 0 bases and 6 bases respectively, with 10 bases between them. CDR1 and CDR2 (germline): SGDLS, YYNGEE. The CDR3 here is CASSVGPTSEQYF. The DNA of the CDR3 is TGTGCCAGCAGCGTAGGGCCCACGAGCGAGCAGTACTTC.

CDR3 amino acids: CASSKGLFTSTDTQYF. In DNA form, the CDR3 reads TGTGCCAGCAGTAAAGGACTTTTTACAAGCACAGATACGCAGTATTTT. The chain recombines TRBV6-6 with TRBJ2-3; a possible D gene is TRBD2 (5 bases). The CDR3 runs 16 residues. The germline V gene encodes CDR1 MNHNY and CDR2 SVGAGI (reference sequence). The ends were cut back, 5 bases at V and 0 bases at J, with 15 bases in the middle.

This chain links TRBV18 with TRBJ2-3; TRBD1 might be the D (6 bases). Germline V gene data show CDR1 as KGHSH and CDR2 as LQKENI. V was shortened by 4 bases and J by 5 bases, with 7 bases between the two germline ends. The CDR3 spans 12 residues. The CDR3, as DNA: TGTGCCAGCTCACGGGACATAGATACGCAGTATTTT. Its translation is CASSRDIDTQYF.

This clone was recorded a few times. The CDR3 reads CASSLPGGVNTEAFF. As DNA, the CDR3 is TGTGCCAGCAGTCTTCCTGGGGGAGTCAACACTGAAGCTTTCTTT. The V and J genes are TRBV28 and TRBJ1-1; tentatively, D is TRBD1 (5 bases). This CDR3 has 15 residues. Looked up from germline, CDR1 is MDHEN and CDR2 is SYDVKM. The V end lost 5 bases, the J end lost 2 bases, and 15 bases lay between the germline ends.

CDR3 sequence: CASSVGVLAGDTQYF. CDR3 in DNA: TGTGCCAGCAGCGTAGGGGTTTTAGCGGGGGATACGCAGTATTTT. The chain is built from TRBV9 and TRBJ2-3; 8 nucleotides agree with TRBD2. V lost 0 bases and J lost 6; bases outside the gene matches: 6. There are 15 residues in the CDR3. The V gene's germline CDR1 is SGDLS and CDR2 YYNGEE. Full variable domain (remainder filled in from reference TRBV9 and TRBJ2-3): DSGVTQTPKHLITATGQRVTLRCSPRSGDLSVYWYQQSLDQGLQFLIQYYNGEERAKGNILERFSAQQFPDLHSELNLSSLELGDSALYFCASSVGVLAGDTQYFGPGTRLTVL.

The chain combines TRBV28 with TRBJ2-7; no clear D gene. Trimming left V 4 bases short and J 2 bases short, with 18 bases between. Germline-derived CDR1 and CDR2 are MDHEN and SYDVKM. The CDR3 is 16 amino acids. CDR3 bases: TGTGCCAGCAGTTCCCGGGTCCCCTCTGTTGCCTACGAGCAGTACTTC. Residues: CASSSRVPSVAYEQYF.

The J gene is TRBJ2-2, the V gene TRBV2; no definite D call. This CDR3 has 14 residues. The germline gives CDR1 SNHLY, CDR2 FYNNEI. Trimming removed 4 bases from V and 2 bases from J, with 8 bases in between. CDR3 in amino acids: CASSVGLNTGELFF. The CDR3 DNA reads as TGTGCCAGCAGTGTAGGGCTTAACACCGGGGAGCTGTTTTTT.

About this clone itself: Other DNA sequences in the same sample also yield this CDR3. This chain's CDR3 is CASRGQVNTEAFF. For the CDR3, the DNA is TGTGCCAGCAGAGGGCAGGTGAACACTGAAGCTTTCTTT. This chain uses TRBV27 with TRBJ1-1, with D uncertain. This CDR3 region has 13 residues. V gave up 6 bases and J gave up 0 bases, with 8 bases separating them. Per the germline V gene, CDR1 is MNHEY and CDR2 is SMNVEV (reference sequence).

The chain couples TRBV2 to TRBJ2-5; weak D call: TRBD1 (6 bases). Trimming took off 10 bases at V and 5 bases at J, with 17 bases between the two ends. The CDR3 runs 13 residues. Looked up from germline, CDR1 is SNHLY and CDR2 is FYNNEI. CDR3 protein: CATLEDRGETQYF. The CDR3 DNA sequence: TGTGCCACCTTAGAGGATAGGGGGGAGACCCAGTACTTC.

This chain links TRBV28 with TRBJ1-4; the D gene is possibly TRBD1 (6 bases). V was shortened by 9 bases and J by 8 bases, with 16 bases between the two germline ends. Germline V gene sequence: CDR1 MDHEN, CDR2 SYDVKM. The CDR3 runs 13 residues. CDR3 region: CASTGRRGEKLFF. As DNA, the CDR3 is TGTGCCAGTACAGGGAGACGAGGGGAAAAACTGTTTTTT.